This TCR beta chain was obtained from a study of vaccination effects on CD4 cells after COVID-19. Of note for this clone: Its target is unknown.

Antigen-specific CD4+ T cells were expanded with viral peptide pools in the ViraFEST assay before sequencing. Cells that had been cultured for 10 days were the source of isolated CD4+ T cells. Participants completed two doses of the BNT162b2 or mRNA-1273 vaccine. Under 2.5 million PBMC were placed in each well, which was supplemented with approximately 9.2 IU/ml IL-2 and approximately 10 ug/ml peptides. On days 3 and 7, fresh IL-2 medium replaced half the medium. Trimming removed 4 bases at V and 1 base at J, with 8 bases between. Germline V gene data show CDR1 as MGHDK and CDR2 as SYGVNS. The CDR3 length is 13 residues. The data were produced by immunoSEQ multiplex PCR, yet TCRdb's version contains in-frame clones alone and is incomplete. The table shows 25,000 to 30,000 clones, with roughly 74% occurring only once.

The starting material was CD4+ T cells from PBMCs cultured with HCoV-OC43 spike peptides, obtained after COVID-19 vaccination. Subset: HCoV-OC43 spike overlapping peptide pool stimulation. The chain recombines TRBV25-1 with TRBJ2-7; D perhaps matches TRBD2 (6 bases). This sequence originates from a human donor who received a COVID-19 vaccine. The CDR3 region is CASSGGESYEQYF. The CDR3 nucleotides read TGTGCCAGCAGTGGGGGGGAGTCCTACGAGCAGTACTTC.